The T cell receptor (beta chain) under discussion was sequenced for a study of T cell repertoires in cytomegalovirus infection (dated by TCRdb to the late 2010s). General notes on the study: Donor HLA type was relevant to the analysis, because carriage of CMV infection together with the matching HLA type was indicated by public TCR beta signatures. Findings and caveats that apply to the study as a whole: In the ex vivo response, HLA-C-restricted CMV-specific TCR beta clonotypes were dominant, and in two of eight donors the single most frequent clonotype came from this HLA-C-restricted group. Cumulative frequency of public TCR beta family members discriminated carriers of CMV infection plus the relevant HLA type in this cohort and an independent roughly 320-donor cohort.

This clonotype was seen repeatedly, ten times or more. The antigen this receptor binds is unknown. Per-nucleotide qualities are absent, and no much larger clonotype sits a single base away. Counted from cysteine to phenylalanine, this CDR3 has 13 amino acids. Only CDR3 DNA is held: 39 bases, read in frame from base 1. V sheds 4 bases and J sheds 9 bases, leaving 13 bases between their ends. CDR1 and CDR2 are drawn from the germline V gene: SGHTA, FQGNSA. Instrument on record: Illumina HiSeq 1500. TCRdb reanalyzed the raw reads on its own, using fastp at Q25 for trimming and MiXCR for clone calling, and kept in-frame beta chains. Records with the same CDR3 protein are collapsed into one entry carrying the most frequent genes and DNA. The sample has 200,000 to 300,000 distinct CDR3 sequences on record, approximately 8.3% of them singletons. About 16% of the sample is in the top ten clones.

The TCR sequence derives from a human donor in good health (CMV status not recorded). Some clones in this sample may be carry-over from other donors' samples. The chain is made from TRBV7-2 and TRBJ1-5, with an unclear D gene assignment. Input material: PBMCs. The encoded CDR3 is CASSSDLAGPQHF. The bases read TGTGCCAGCAGCTCCGACTTGGCGGGGCCCCAGCATTTT.